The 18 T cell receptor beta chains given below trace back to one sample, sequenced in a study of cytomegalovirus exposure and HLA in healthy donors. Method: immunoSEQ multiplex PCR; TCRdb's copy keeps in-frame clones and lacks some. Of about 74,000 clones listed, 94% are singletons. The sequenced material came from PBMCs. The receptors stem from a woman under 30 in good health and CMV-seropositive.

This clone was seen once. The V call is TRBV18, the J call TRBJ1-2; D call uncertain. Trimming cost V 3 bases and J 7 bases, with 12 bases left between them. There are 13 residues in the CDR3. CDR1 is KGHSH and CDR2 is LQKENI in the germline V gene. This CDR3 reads CASSPPGEGGYTF. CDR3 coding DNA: TGTGCCAGCTCACCTCCCGGGGAGGGTGGCTACACCTTC.

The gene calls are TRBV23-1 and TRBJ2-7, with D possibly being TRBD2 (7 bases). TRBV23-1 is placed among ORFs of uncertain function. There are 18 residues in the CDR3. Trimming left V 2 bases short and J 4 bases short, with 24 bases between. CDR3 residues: CASSQPYPWGGEPYEQYF. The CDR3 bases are TGCGCCAGCAGTCAACCTTATCCCTGGGGGGGCGAGCCTTACGAGCAGTACTTC.

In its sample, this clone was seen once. In DNA form, the CDR3 reads TGTGCCAGCAGCCGGGACAGCTATGGCTACACCTTC. Translating it yields CASSRDSYGYTF. The chain is built from TRBV5-6 and TRBJ1-2, with 7 nucleotides matching TRBD1. After removal of 4 bases from V and 4 bases from J, the junction contained 1 base not matched to a gene. The CDR3 loop spans 12 amino acids. The germline V gene encodes CDR1 SGHDT and CDR2 YYEEEE.

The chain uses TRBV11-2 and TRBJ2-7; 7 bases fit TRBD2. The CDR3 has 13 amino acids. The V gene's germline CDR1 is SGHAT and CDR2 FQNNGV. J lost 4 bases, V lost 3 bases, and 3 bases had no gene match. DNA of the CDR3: TGTGCCAGCAGCTTCGGGGGGTCGTACGAGCAGTACTTC. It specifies CASSFGGSYEQYF.

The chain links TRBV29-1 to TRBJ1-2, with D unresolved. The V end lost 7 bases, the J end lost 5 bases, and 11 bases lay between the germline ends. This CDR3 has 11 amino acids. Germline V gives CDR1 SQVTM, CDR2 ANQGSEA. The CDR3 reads CSASTRYGYTF. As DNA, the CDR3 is TGCAGCGCCTCGACAAGATATGGCTACACCTTC.

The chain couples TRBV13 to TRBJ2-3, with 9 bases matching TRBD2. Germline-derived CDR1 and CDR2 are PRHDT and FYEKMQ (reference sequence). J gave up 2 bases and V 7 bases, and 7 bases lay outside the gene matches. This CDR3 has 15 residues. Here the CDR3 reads CASTRTSEYTDTQYF. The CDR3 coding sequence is TGTGCCAGCACCCGGACTAGCGAGTACACAGATACGCAGTATTTT. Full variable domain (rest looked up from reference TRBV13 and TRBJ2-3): AAGVIQSPRHLIKEKRETATLKCYPIPRHDTVYWYQQGPGQDPQFLISFYEKMQSDKGSIPDRFSAQQFSDYHSELNMSSLELGDSALYFCASTRTSEYTDTQYFGPGTRLTVL.

Written as DNA, the CDR3 is TGTGCCAGCAGTTTATCCCGAACCGCACTAACCGGGACACAGTCCTACGAGCAGTACTTC. Translating gives CASSLSRTALTGTQSYEQYF. The genes are TRBV27 and TRBJ2-7; weak D call: TRBD1 (6 bases). Per germline, CDR1 MNHEY and CDR2 SMNVEV (reference sequence). Trimming cost V 0 bases and J 1 base, with 25 bases left between them. The CDR3 consists of 20 residues.

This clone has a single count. The CDR3 region has the DNA TGTGCCAGCAGCTTAGCGTACGGGGTAAGGGATCAGCCCCAGCATTTT. Translation: CASSLAYGVRDQPQHF. The rearrangement uses TRBV7-2 and TRBJ1-5, with no clear D. Germline CDR1 and CDR2: SGHTA and FQGNSA. The CDR3 totals 16 residues. Deletions cut 0 bases from V and 5 bases from J, with 14 bases between.

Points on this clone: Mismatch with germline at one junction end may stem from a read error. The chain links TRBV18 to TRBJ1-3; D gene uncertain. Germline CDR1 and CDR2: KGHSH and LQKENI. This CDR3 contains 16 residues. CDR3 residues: CASSPRTSPGRNTIYF. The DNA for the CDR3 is TGTGCCAGCTCACCACGAACTTCCCCTGGGAGAAACACCATCTATTTT.

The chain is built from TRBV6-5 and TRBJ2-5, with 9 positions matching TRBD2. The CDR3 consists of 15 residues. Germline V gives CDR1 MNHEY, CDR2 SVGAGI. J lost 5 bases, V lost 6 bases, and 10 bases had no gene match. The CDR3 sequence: CASRPGTSRGETQYF. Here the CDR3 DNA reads TGTGCCAGCAGGCCGGGGACTAGCCGGGGGGAGACCCAGTACTTC.

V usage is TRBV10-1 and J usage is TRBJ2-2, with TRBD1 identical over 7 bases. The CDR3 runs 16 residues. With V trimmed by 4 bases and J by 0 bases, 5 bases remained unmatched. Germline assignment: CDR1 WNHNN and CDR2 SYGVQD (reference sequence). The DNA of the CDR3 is TGCGCCAGCAGTGCACAGGGGACCCCGAACACCGGGGAGCTGTTTTTT. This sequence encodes CASSAQGTPNTGELFF.

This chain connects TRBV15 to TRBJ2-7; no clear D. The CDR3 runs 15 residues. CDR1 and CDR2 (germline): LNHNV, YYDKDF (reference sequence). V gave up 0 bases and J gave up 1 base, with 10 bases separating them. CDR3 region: CATSRDRTTSYEQYF. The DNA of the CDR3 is TGTGCCACCAGCAGAGATAGAACCACGTCCTACGAGCAGTACTTC.

The CDR3 loop reads CATSRDRGTQPQHF. CDR3 coding DNA: TGTGCCACCAGCAGAGACAGGGGGACTCAGCCCCAGCATTTT. The chain recombines TRBV15 with TRBJ1-5; 7 bases fit TRBD1. Trimming took 0 bases from V and 6 from J; bases not matched to a gene: 2. The CDR3 has 14 amino acids. Germline CDR1 reads LNHNV; CDR2 reads YYDKDF (reference sequence).

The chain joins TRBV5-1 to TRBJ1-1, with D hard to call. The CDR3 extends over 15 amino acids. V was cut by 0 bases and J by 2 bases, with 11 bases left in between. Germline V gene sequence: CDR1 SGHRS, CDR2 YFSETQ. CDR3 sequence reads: CASSLASVINTEAFF. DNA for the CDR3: TGCGCCAGCAGCTTGGCGAGTGTAATAAACACTGAAGCTTTCTTT.

CDR3 sequence: CASSVEAYLSEQYF. The CDR3 region has the DNA TGTGCCAGCAGCGTAGAAGCGTATCTTTCCGAGCAGTACTTC. The V and J genes are TRBV9 and TRBJ2-7; D gene ambiguous. The CDR3 is made up of 14 amino acids. Germline CDR1 and CDR2: SGDLS and YYNGEE. Between the trimmed V and J ends, which lost 0 bases and 6 bases, there was a span of 13 bases.

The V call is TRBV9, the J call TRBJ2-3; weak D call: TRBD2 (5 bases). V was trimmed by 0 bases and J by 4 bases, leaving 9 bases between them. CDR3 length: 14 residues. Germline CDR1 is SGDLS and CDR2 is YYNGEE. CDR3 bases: TGTGCCAGCAGCGTAGGCTCTAGCTCAGATACGCAGTATTTT. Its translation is CASSVGSSSDTQYF.

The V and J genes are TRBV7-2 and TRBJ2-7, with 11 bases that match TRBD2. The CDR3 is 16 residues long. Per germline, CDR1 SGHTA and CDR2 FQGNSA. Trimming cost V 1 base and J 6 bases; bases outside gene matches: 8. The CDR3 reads CASSLVSSGGQVEQYF. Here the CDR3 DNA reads TGTGCCAGCAGCTTAGTATCTAGCGGGGGGCAGGTCGAGCAGTACTTC. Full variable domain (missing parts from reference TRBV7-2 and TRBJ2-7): GAGVSQSPSNKVTEKGKDVELRCDPISGHTALYWYRQSLGQGLEFLIYFQGNSAPDKSGLPSDRFSAERTGGSVSTLTIQRTQQEDSAVYLCASSLVSSGGQVEQYFGPGTRLTVT.

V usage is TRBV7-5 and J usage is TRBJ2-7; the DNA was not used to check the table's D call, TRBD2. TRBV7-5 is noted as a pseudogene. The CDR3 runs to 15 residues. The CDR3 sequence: CARSLVTSVTYEQYF. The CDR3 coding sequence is TGTGCCAGAAGCTTAGTGACTAGCGTCACCTACGAGCAGTACTTC.